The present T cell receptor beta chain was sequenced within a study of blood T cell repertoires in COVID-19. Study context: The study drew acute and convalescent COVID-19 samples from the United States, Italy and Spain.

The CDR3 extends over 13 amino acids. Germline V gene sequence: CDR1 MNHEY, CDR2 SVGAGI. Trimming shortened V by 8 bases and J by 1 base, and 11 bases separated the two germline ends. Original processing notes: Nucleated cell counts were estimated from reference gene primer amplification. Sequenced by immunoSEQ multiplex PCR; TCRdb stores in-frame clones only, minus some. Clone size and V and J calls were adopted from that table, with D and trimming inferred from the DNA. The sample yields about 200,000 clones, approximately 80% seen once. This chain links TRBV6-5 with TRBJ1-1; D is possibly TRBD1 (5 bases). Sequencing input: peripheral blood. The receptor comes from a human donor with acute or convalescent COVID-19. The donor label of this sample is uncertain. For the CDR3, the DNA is TGTGCCAGCTTGGGGCGAACGAACACTGAAGCTTTCTTT. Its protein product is CASLGRTNTEAFF.